Presented here are 2 T cell receptor beta chains from one specimen sequenced in a study of cytomegalovirus exposure and HLA in healthy donors. PCR amplification relied on 60 Vbeta primers (plus 13 Jbeta primers). Measured with immunoSEQ multiplex PCR; TCRdb has only the in-frame clones, and not every one. The sample includes fewer than 200,000 clones, 72% of them seen just once. Sequenced material: PBMCs. The receptor set was obtained from a human donor in good health.

The rearrangement links TRBV14 to TRBJ1-1, with D hard to call. This CDR3 is built from 16 residues. V lost 4 bases, J lost 5 bases, and 20 bases lay in between. CDR1 SGHDN and CDR2 FVKESK come from the germline V gene. DNA of the CDR3: TGTGCCAGCAGCCCTACGCCAATGATTCGGGGTACTGAAGCTTTCTTT. This encodes CASSPTPMIRGTEAFF.

This clone was observed a handful of times. CDR3 residues: CASSHGDSLNTEAFF. In nucleotides, the CDR3 is TGCGCCAGCAGCCACGGGGACAGCTTGAACACTGAAGCTTTCTTT. V is TRBV4-1 and J is TRBJ1-1, with 7 positions matching TRBD1. After removal of 3 bases from V and 0 bases from J, the junction contained 4 bases not matched to a gene. Germline V gene data show CDR1 as MGHRA and CDR2 as YSYEKL. This CDR3 comprises 15 residues.